This T cell receptor beta chain was obtained from a study of identical twins. Regarding the study as a whole: For cord blood, abundant beta clonotypes had fewer insertions, unlike memory repertoires, which showed none. Twin pairs had excess sharing that was weaker in beta out-of-frame sequences. Conclusions were based on cross-sectional statistical analysis, without following the same donors.

TCRdb redid the calling of the 5' RACE reads with MiXCR, one entry per CDR3 protein. The sample holds 700,000 or so distinct CDR3 sequences; less than 10% are singletons and the top ten take roughly 0.9%. Concerning this clonotype: The antigen is unknown.

With 9 bases clipped from V and 0 bases from J, the junction kept 8 bases outside the gene matches. The CDR3 has 15 amino acids. The germline V gene has CDR1 LNHDA and CDR2 SQIVND (reference sequence). The same specimen was also included in a second study, on yellow fever vaccine responses in identical twins.

V gene TRBV19 combines with J gene TRBJ1-1; 9 bases are shared with TRBD1. Material: PBMCs. The sequence was collected from a woman aged 18-29 years in good health. The CDR3 spells CARADRGAMNTEAFF. The CDR3 coding sequence is TGTGCCAGAGCGGACAGGGGAGCAATGAACACTGAAGCTTTCTTT.